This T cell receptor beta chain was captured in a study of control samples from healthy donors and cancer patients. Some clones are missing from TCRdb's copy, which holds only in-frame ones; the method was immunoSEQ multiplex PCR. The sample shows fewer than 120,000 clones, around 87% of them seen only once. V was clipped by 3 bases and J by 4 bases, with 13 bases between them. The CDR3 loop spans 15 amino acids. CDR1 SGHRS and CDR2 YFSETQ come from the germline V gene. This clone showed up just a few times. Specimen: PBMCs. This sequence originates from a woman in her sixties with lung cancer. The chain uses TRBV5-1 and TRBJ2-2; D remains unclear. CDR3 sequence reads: CASSSIISSTGELFF. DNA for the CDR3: TGCGCCAGCAGCTCCATTATTAGTAGCACCGGGGAGCTGTTTTTT.